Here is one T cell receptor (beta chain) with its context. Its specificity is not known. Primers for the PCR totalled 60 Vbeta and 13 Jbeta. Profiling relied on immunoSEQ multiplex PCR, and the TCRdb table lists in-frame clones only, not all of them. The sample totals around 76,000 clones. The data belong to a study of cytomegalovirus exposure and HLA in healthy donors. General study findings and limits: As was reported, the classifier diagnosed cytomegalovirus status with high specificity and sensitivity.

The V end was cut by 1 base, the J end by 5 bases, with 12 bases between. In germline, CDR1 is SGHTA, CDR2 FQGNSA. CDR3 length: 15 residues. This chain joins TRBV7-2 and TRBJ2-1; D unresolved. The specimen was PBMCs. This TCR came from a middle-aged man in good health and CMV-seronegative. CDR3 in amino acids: CASSLVAARDNEQFF. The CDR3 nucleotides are TGTGCCAGCAGCTTAGTTGCAGCTAGAGACAATGAGCAGTTCTTC. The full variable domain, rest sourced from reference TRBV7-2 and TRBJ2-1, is GAGVSQSPSNKVTEKGKDVELRCDPISGHTALYWYRQSLGQGLEFLIYFQGNSAPDKSGLPSDRFSAERTGGSVSTLTIQRTQQEDSAVYLCASSLVAARDNEQFFGPGTRLTVL.